This TCR beta chain was profiled in a study of blood T cell repertoires in COVID-19. Study-level information: The United States, Italy and Spain were the sources of the acute and convalescent COVID-19 samples.

V was pared by 3 bases and J by 1 base, with 6 bases of the junction left unmatched. The CDR3 runs to 15 residues. The germline V gene encodes CDR1 DFQATT and CDR2 SNEGSKA (reference sequence). Individuals aged roughly 18 to 90 years were recruited from 24 US areas. The table came from immunoSEQ multiplex PCR; TCRdb's copy has only in-frame clones and leaves some out. This table has 190,000 or so clones, about 80% appearing once. The sample comprised PBMCs or T cells enriched from blood (not recorded which). The V gene is TRBV20-1, the J gene TRBJ2-3, with TRBD2 identical over 8 bases. The TCR was taken from a man between 40 and 49 years old who had recovered from COVID-19. In nucleotides, the CDR3 is TGCAGTGCTAGTAGAGGTAGCGGGGGCACAGATACGCAGTATTTT. This translates into CSASRGSGGTDTQYF.